These 5 T cell receptor beta chains came from one sample sequenced in a study of graft-versus-host responses after intestinal transplantation. Their recognized antigens are unknown. Generated by immunoSEQ multiplex PCR, the TCRdb table keeps only in-frame clones and is missing some. The sample records 85,000 to 100,000 clones, roughly 92% being singletons. Specimen: unstimulated CD4+ T cells sorted from spleen or lymph node cells, collected before intestinal transplant. These TCRs come from a human donor who received an intestinal transplant.

CDR3 region: CAWSTTMSWDRAYEQYF. Here the CDR3 DNA reads TGTGCCTGGAGTACCACAATGTCCTGGGACAGAGCCTACGAGCAGTACTTC. This chain joins TRBV30 and TRBJ2-7; 7 bases fit TRBD1. The CDR3 extends over 17 amino acids. Trimming took 2 bases from V and 2 from J; bases not matched to a gene: 15. CDR1 is GTSNPN, CDR2 SVGIG, per germline (reference sequence).

This sequence joins TRBV30 and TRBJ1-3; tentative D call: TRBD1 (5 bases). CDR1 is GTSNPN, CDR2 SVGIG, per germline (reference sequence). The germline V and J ends were trimmed by 3 bases and 0 bases, with 9 bases remaining between them. The CDR3 is 14 residues long. CDR3 region: CAWRDTRSGNTIYF. The CDR3 DNA follows: TGTGCCTGGAGGGACACCCGCTCTGGAAACACCATATATTTT.

The genes are TRBV6-6 and TRBJ1-1, with D perhaps matching TRBD1 (5 bases). Trimming pared 6 bases from V and 10 bases from J, leaving 9 bases between. The germline gives CDR1 MNHNY, CDR2 SVGAGI (reference sequence). The CDR3 covers 10 residues. The CDR3 DNA sequence: TGTGCCAGCAGCTCCGGGGGAGCTTTCTTT. Encoded protein: CASSSGGAFF.

The chain links TRBV29-1 to TRBJ1-4; D might be TRBD1 (6 bases). This CDR3 contains 13 residues. Germline-derived CDR1 and CDR2 are SQVTM and ANQGSEA. V lost 7 bases and J 5 bases, leaving 14 bases between the germline ends. CDR3 nucleotides: TGCAGCGCCCTAGGCCAGGGGAATGAAAAACTGTTTTTT. This gives the protein CSALGQGNEKLFF.

V usage is TRBV19 and J usage is TRBJ2-3; 12 positions match TRBD2. The ends lost 3 bases at V and 5 bases at J; junction bases unmatched: 6. This CDR3 is built from 16 residues. In germline, CDR1 is LNHDA, CDR2 SQIVND (reference sequence). The CDR3 loop reads CASSIWTSGARDTQYF. The CDR3, as DNA: TGTGCCAGTAGTATTTGGACTAGCGGGGCCAGAGATACGCAGTATTTT.